One and the same sample provided the 11 T cell receptor beta chains below, sequenced in a study of blood T cell repertoires in COVID-19 (dated by TCRdb to 2020 to 2021). Preparation of the library involved the immunoSEQ multiplex PCR assay. TCRdb took this table from immuneACCESS and kept in-frame rearrangements with V and J called. Such tables lack part of the clones; where checked against another copy, unresolved V genes explain under half of the gap, and the rest is unexplained. This sample has approximately 170,000 clones in its table, and over 75% of those were observed once. Roughly 8.6% of the sample comes from the top ten. The sequenced sample consisted of PBMCs or T cells enriched from blood (not recorded which). Source of these receptors: a woman aged 18 to 35 who had recovered from COVID-19.

The chain carries TRBV30 and TRBJ2-7; TRBD1 is a possible D gene (6 bases). This CDR3 has 14 residues. Germline loops: CDR1 GTSNPN, CDR2 SVGIG (reference sequence). V was clipped by 1 base and J by 3 bases, with 13 bases between them. The CDR3 coding sequence is TGTGCCTGGAGTGGGGGCGGCAGGGGCTACGAGCAGTACTTC. Protein product: CAWSGGGRGYEQYF.

The chain has TRBV2 and TRBJ1-3; D call uncertain. Germline V gives CDR1 SNHLY, CDR2 FYNNEI. The CDR3 is 15 residues long. V was cut by 2 bases and J by 0 bases, with 8 bases left in between. CDR3 sequence reads: CASSEQSSSGNTIYF. The CDR3 DNA follows: TGTGCCAGCAGTGAACAGTCCAGCTCTGGAAACACCATATATTTT.

The rearrangement uses TRBV7-6 and TRBJ2-7; D might be TRBD2 (6 bases). The CDR3 is 14 amino acids. Trimming pared 1 base from V and 5 bases from J, leaving 12 bases between. Germline V gene data show CDR1 as SGHVS and CDR2 as FNYEAQ. The chain's CDR3 is CASSLVIGRNEQYF. In DNA form, the CDR3 reads TGTGCCAGCAGCTTAGTTATAGGGAGGAACGAGCAGTACTTC.

The V gene is TRBV18, the J gene TRBJ2-5; 7 bases line up with TRBD2. This CDR3 is 16 amino acids long. Germline-derived CDR1 and CDR2 are KGHSH and LQKENI. Unmatched junction bases numbered 14, after V lost 6 bases and J lost 4 bases. CDR3 DNA: TGTGCCAGCTCCCCGGCCCCCACTAGCGTTCTAGAGACCCAGTACTTC. Translation: CASSPAPTSVLETQYF.

The rearrangement links TRBV9 to TRBJ1-4; 7 bases fit TRBD1. The CDR3 has 15 amino acids. V shed 4 bases, J shed 4 bases, and the junction held 7 bases outside the gene matches. The germline V gene has CDR1 SGDLS and CDR2 YYNGEE. Here the CDR3 reads CASSPTGALNEKLFF. CDR3 DNA: TGTGCCAGCAGCCCCACAGGGGCCCTTAATGAAAAACTGTTTTTT.

This CDR3 is CSASGTGGPTYEQYF. The CDR3 DNA is TGCAGTGCTAGTGGGACAGGCGGCCCAACCTACGAGCAGTACTTC. The chain is built from TRBV20-1 and TRBJ2-7, with TRBD1 matching 8 bases. Germline CDR1 reads DFQATT; CDR2 reads SNEGSKA (reference sequence). J gave up 2 bases and V 3 bases, and 9 bases lay outside the gene matches. The CDR3 totals 15 residues.

The chain carries TRBV5-8 and TRBJ1-2; 7 bases match TRBD1. V shed 5 bases and J 5 bases; nucleotides not matched to a gene: 6. The CDR3 contains 13 residues. Per the germline V gene, CDR1 is SGHTS and CDR2 is YDEGEE. The CDR3 DNA reads TGTGCCAGCAGACCGACAGGGTTATATGGCTACACCTTC. Encoded protein: CASRPTGLYGYTF.

The CDR3 spells CASSLGLAGVVEQFF. In DNA form, the CDR3 reads TGTGCCAGCAGCTTGGGACTAGCGGGAGTGGTTGAGCAGTTCTTC. V is TRBV5-5 and J is TRBJ2-1; TRBD2 matches at 12 bases. Germline assignment: CDR1 SGHKS and CDR2 YYEKEE (reference sequence). The CDR3 extends over 15 amino acids. V lost 0 bases, J lost 9 bases, and 4 bases stayed unmatched.

The chain recombines TRBV5-4 with TRBJ2-7, with D perhaps matching TRBD1 (7 bases). Between the trimmed V and J ends, which lost 4 bases and 5 bases, there was a span of 22 bases. The CDR3 runs 16 residues. Per the germline V gene, CDR1 is SGHNT and CDR2 is YYREEE (reference sequence). CDR3 in DNA: TGTGCCAGCAGCCCGGGCGGAGGGGGCGAGTACCACGAGCAGTACTTC. Translating it yields CASSPGGGGEYHEQYF.

The rearrangement uses TRBV30 and TRBJ2-1; 8 bases line up with TRBD2. Germline trimming cut 5 bases from V and 3 bases from J; bases unmatched to any gene: 6. Germline CDR1 reads GTSNPN; CDR2 reads SVGIG (reference sequence). This CDR3 spans 14 amino acids. CDR3 sequence reads: CAWRAGGLYNEQFF. The CDR3, as DNA: TGTGCCTGGCGGGCGGGGGGACTCTACAATGAGCAGTTCTTC.

The genes are TRBV28 and TRBJ1-5; 8 nucleotides align to TRBD1. V was pared by 5 bases and J by 0 bases, with 9 bases of the junction left unmatched. The germline V gene encodes CDR1 MDHEN and CDR2 SYDVKM. CDR3 length: 17 residues. CDR3 in amino acids: CASSPPRTGNSNQPQHF. The CDR3 nucleotides read TGTGCCAGCAGTCCCCCCCGGACAGGGAATAGCAATCAGCCCCAGCATTTT. Looking up the rest from reference TRBV28 and TRBJ1-5 gives the full variable domain: DVKVTQSSRYLVKRTGEKVFLECVQDMDHENMFWYRQDPGLGLRLIYFSYDVKMKEKGDIPEGYSVSREKKERFSLILESASTNQTSMYLCASSPPRTGNSNQPQHFGDGTRLSIL.